This TCR beta chain was captured in a study of T cell responses to AZD1222 COVID-19 vaccine. Overall study findings and caveats: Just six AZD1222 recipients were seropositive at baseline. Vaccine-associated CD4 TCRs ranged over spike, dominating at 160-218 and 743-854. Rises in breadth and depth of Spike-specific TCRs came after two AZD1222 doses. Unmutated variant regions are reportedly targeted by nearly half of spike-specific TCRs.

Sequencing used immunoSEQ multiplex PCR; TCRdb keeps in-frame clones, though not all of them. The table includes 60,000 to 75,000 clones, under 90% detected once. This clone has a handful of counts. Its antigen remains unidentified. Germline loops: CDR1 MGHDK, CDR2 SYGVNS. J lost 4 bases, V lost 0 bases, and 7 bases had no gene match. The CDR3 has 16 amino acids. This sequence was found in an adult who received the AZD1222 COVID-19 vaccine. This chain connects TRBV25-1 to TRBJ2-3; TRBD1 matches at 7 bases. Specimen: peripheral blood, collected 28 days after the second AZD1222 dose. The chain's CDR3 is CASSEYIGGRADTQYF. DNA of the CDR3: TGTGCCAGCAGTGAATATATAGGGGGCAGGGCAGATACGCAGTATTTT.